The clone carrying this TCR beta chain was counted a single time. These data come from a study of blood T cell repertoires in COVID-19. Study details: PBMCs, B-cell-depleted T cells, or T cells were the source of the cDNA or gDNA that made up the material.

Per the original data handling: Estimation of nucleated cell counts relied on the amplification of reference gene primers. Clones were sequenced by immunoSEQ multiplex PCR, and TCRdb holds only the in-frame ones, with some missing. V, J and clone size reflect that table, while D and trimming were determined from the DNA. The sample contains about 100,000 clones, about 86% of which appear only once. There are 13 residues in the CDR3. Trimming shortened V by 3 bases and J by 9 bases, and 12 bases separated the two germline ends. The germline V gene has CDR1 SNHLY and CDR2 FYNNEI. The rearrangement uses TRBV2 and TRBJ1-5; D possibly corresponds to TRBD1 (5 bases). Sequenced: peripheral blood. This TCR was sampled from a human donor in a cohort sampled during active COVID-19. CDR3 protein: CASSDRVSRPQHF. For the CDR3, the DNA is TGTGCCAGCAGTGACAGGGTGTCACGGCCCCAGCATTTT.